The 9 T cell receptor beta chains in this list originate from one sample, sequenced in a study of blood T cells in healthy people across ages. Primers used in a second PCR of about 7 to 11 cycles were a sample-barcoded 5' primer and a J-beta primer mix. TCRdb fed the 5' RACE reads into MiXCR, producing one record per CDR3 protein. The sample has around 650,000 distinct CDR3 sequences, less than 40% seen once. Sequences were obtained from blood. The receptor source for this set is a woman aged 80 or older in good health.

This clonotype was detected once. The rearrangement uses TRBV4-2 and TRBJ2-1; the match to TRBD1 covers 9 bases. CDR1 is LGHNA and CDR2 is YNFKEQ in the germline V gene. The CDR3 has 15 amino acids. Germline trimming cut 1 base from V and 8 bases from J; bases unmatched to any gene: 6. CDR3 residues: CASSQVGQGADEQFF. Here the CDR3 DNA reads TGTGCCAGCAGCCAAGTGGGACAGGGAGCCGATGAGCAGTTCTTC.

In this sample, this clonotype turned up a few times. Possible read error: a much larger clone is one base away. The J gene is TRBJ1-6, the V gene TRBV10-3; 10 bases are shared with TRBD1. The CDR3 length is 13 residues. CDR1 ENHRY and CDR2 SYGVKD come from the germline V gene. As DNA, the CDR3 is TGTGCCATTGCCGGGACAGGGGATTCACCCCGCCACTTT. It codes for CAIAGTGDSPRHF.

This clonotype was counted many times. V and J are TRBV24-1 and TRBJ2-1, with 8 bases identical to TRBD1. The V segment lost 4 bases and the J segment 7 bases; nucleotides outside the gene matches: 8. Germline assignment: CDR1 KGHDR and CDR2 SFDVKD. This CDR3 comprises 15 residues. This CDR3 reads CATSDPMTGVNEQFF. The CDR3 DNA is TGTGCCACCAGTGACCCTATGACAGGGGTGAATGAGCAGTTCTTC.

V usage is TRBV20-1 and J usage is TRBJ2-1; maybe TRBD2 (5 bases). Germline lookup yields CDR1 DFQATT and CDR2 SNEGSKA (reference sequence). V was trimmed by 6 bases and J by 5 bases, leaving 17 bases between them. This CDR3 comprises 14 residues. The DNA of the CDR3 is TGCAGTGCGGTATTTCGGGCGGGCCACAATGAGCAGTTCTTC. This translates into CSAVFRAGHNEQFF.

This clonotype was found a few times. This may come from a read error, since a much larger clone is one base off. This chain joins TRBV24-1 and TRBJ2-1; 15 bases match TRBD2. Germline values: CDR1 KGHDR, CDR2 SFDVKD. V shed 5 bases and J 7 bases; nucleotides not matched to a gene: 5. The CDR3 has 16 amino acids. The CDR3 protein is CATSARTSGGGNEQFF. The CDR3 bases are TGTGCCACCAGTGCCAGGACTAGCGGGGGGGGTAATGAGCAGTTCTTC.

This chain uses TRBV20-1 with TRBJ2-7, with TRBD1 identical over 7 bases. The J call may not be correct, given that the DNA end is closer to TRBJ2-5. There are 13 residues in the CDR3. The V gene's germline CDR1 is DFQATT and CDR2 SNEGSKA (reference sequence). CDR3 bases: TGCAGTGCCGCAACCGGGACAGAAGGGACCCAGTACTTC. Its translation: CSAATGTEGTQYF.

This rearrangement joins TRBV7-8 to TRBJ2-7, with D unresolved. The ends were cut back, 1 base at V and 2 bases at J, with 15 bases in the middle. The CDR3 consists of 16 residues. The germline V gene has CDR1 SGHVS and CDR2 FQNEAQ. The CDR3 sequence: CASSLVGLALTYEQYF. The DNA for the CDR3 is TGTGCCAGCAGCTTAGTTGGTTTGGCGCTTACCTACGAGCAGTACTTC.

This chain connects TRBV5-1 to TRBJ1-5; tentatively, D is TRBD1 (5 bases). This CDR3 has 14 amino acids. CDR1 and CDR2 (germline): SGHRS, YFSETQ. The V and J ends lost 0 bases and 4 bases respectively, with 8 bases between them. The CDR3 DNA reads TGCGCCAGCAGCTTGGGGGGGATAAATCAGCCCCAGCATTTT. Translation gives CASSLGGINQPQHF.

This clonotype has at least ten counts. The chain has TRBV7-6 and TRBJ2-7; TRBD2 is a possible D gene (5 bases). The CDR3 extends over 13 amino acids. Germline-derived CDR1 and CDR2 are SGHVS and FNYEAQ. Trimming left V 4 bases short and J 4 bases short, with 11 bases between. This CDR3 is CASSSYGIYEQYF. CDR3 nucleotides: TGTGCCAGCAGCTCATACGGGATTTACGAGCAGTACTTC.